Sequencing of this T cell receptor (beta chain) was carried out in a study of cytomegalovirus exposure and HLA in healthy donors. Overall study findings and caveats: The authors later linked a missense DCLRE1C variant to TCR beta V- and J-gene trimming. Researchers reported from a later analysis that most CMV-associated TCR beta chains appeared HLA-restricted. Further analysis, carried out later, found HLA-associated TCR beta chains more clonally expanded than equally common other chains.

This clone was recorded only once. What it binds is unknown. PCR involved 60 Vbeta and 13 Jbeta primers. Assay: immunoSEQ multiplex PCR; the TCRdb copy retains only in-frame clones and omits some. The sample holds 200,000 to 250,000 clones; around 89% are singletons and the top ten take over 0.95%. This CDR3 comprises 15 residues. Trimming pared 0 bases from V and 3 bases from J, leaving 11 bases between. Germline V gene sequence: CDR1 KGHSH, CDR2 LQKENI. Regarding donors, all were healthy bone marrow donors. This TCR derives from a woman under 30 in good health and CMV-seronegative. The chain combines TRBV18 with TRBJ1-1; the D gene is possibly TRBD1 (6 bases). The sequenced sample was PBMCs. CDR3 loop: CASSPPNRQDTEAFF. The CDR3 DNA follows: TGTGCCAGCTCACCACCGAATCGACAGGACACTGAAGCTTTCTTT. Using reference TRBV18 and TRBJ1-1 for the parts outside the CDR3, the full variable domain is NAGVMQNPRHLVRRRGQEARLRCSPMKGHSHVYWYRQLPEEGLKFMVYLQKENIIDESGMPKERFSAEFPKEGPSILRIQQVVRGDSAAYFCASSPPNRQDTEAFFGQGTRLTVV.